The following is a TCR beta chain sequence with its context. Its antigen is undetermined. This sample is drawn from a study of T cells in Graves' hyperthyroidism and ophthalmopathy. RNA transcripts were the template for amplifying TCR beta CDR3 regions. The study used the HTBI primer set for a first-round RT-PCR of the TCR CDR3. A single record per CDR3 protein comes from TCRdb applying MiXCR to the multiplex PCR reads. The sample carries about 400,000 distinct CDR3 sequences, roughly 15% recorded once. Whole-study findings and limits: Classification by a 13 V-J model distinguished ophthalmopathy from stable hyperthyroidism.

The germline gives CDR1 DFQATT, CDR2 SNEGSKA (reference sequence). Trimming cost V 6 bases and J 6 bases, with 23 bases left between them. The CDR3 loop spans 15 amino acids. The sample comprised blood. The source is an older woman with Graves' ophthalmopathy. The chain uses TRBV20-1 and TRBJ1-2, with D possibly TRBD1 on 5 matching bases. The CDR3 loop reads CSAVSQGGEADGYTF. In DNA, the CDR3 is TGCAGTGCCGTAAGTCAGGGAGGAGAGGCAGATGGCTACACCTTC.